This entry describes one TCR beta chain. The CDR3 spans 18 residues. Germline assignment: CDR1 LNHDA and CDR2 SQIVND (reference sequence). Losses at the gene ends were 4 bases for V and 2 bases for J; bases not matched to a gene: 11. Primers included in the PCR were 60 Vbeta and 13 Jbeta primers. The table came from immunoSEQ multiplex PCR; TCRdb's copy has only in-frame clones and leaves some out. The sample contains under 150,000 clones, 81% of which appear only once. This sample stems from a study of cytomegalovirus exposure and HLA in healthy donors. The sequence was obtained from a woman under 40 in good health and CMV-seronegative. Sequences were obtained from PBMCs. The chain uses TRBV19 and TRBJ2-7, with 13 nucleotides matching TRBD2. CDR3 protein: CASSKWTSGSSHPYEQYF. The CDR3 nucleotides are TGTGCCAGTAGTAAATGGACTAGCGGGAGTTCTCACCCCTACGAGCAGTACTTC. Drawing the rest from reference TRBV19 and TRBJ2-7, the complete variable domain is DGGITQSPKYLFRKEGQNVTLSCEQNLNHDAMYWYRQDPGQGLRLIYYSQIVNDFQKGDIAEGYSVSREKKESFPLTVTSAQKNPTAFYLCASSKWTSGSSHPYEQYFGPGTRLTVT.